This TCR beta chain stems from a study of human T cells and chemical hapten exposure. The overall study: TCR yields per sample varied mostly from small pooled library volume differences.

Trimming cost V 0 bases and J 1 base, with 9 bases left between them. Germline-derived CDR1 and CDR2 are MNHEY and SMNVEV (reference sequence). There are 15 residues in the CDR3. The library tagged individual cDNA molecules with unique molecular identifiers. In the original processing: The number of TCRs in each sample had a median of around 96,000 and spanned about 20,000 to 700,000. TCRdb reprocessed the RACE reads with MiXCR, giving one entry per CDR3 protein. The V and J calls here are based on TCRdb, not the publication. The table shows under 95,000 distinct CDR3 sequences, with roughly 8% occurring only once. Time point reported: healthy volunteer bleed at 2 weeks. Someone pulled total RNA out of unfractionated whole blood. This clonotype was detected only a few times.

The sample taken for sequencing was whole blood. This sequence originates from a female donor in good health. Some clones in this sample may be carry-over from other donors' samples. This chain links TRBV27 with TRBJ1-1; D uncertain. For the CDR3, the DNA is TGTGCCAGCAGTTTATCTCCGAGACAGAACACTGAAGCTTTCTTT. Translating gives CASSLSPRQNTEAFF.